This T cell receptor beta chain appears in the sequencing data of a study of cytotoxic CD8 clonotypes in ibrutinib-treated CLL. TCRdb keeps only in-frame clones here, not all; method: immunoSEQ multiplex PCR. In the table there are some 19,000 clones, more than 65% of which are singletons. The length of the CDR3 is 16 residues. The V end lost 1 base, the J end lost 1 base, and 10 bases lay between the germline ends. Germline values: CDR1 SNHLY, CDR2 FYNNEI. This sequence was found in a human donor with chronic lymphocytic leukemia. This specimen was PBMCs, taken before ibrutinib treatment. The chain combines TRBV2 with TRBJ1-4, with a tentative D call TRBD1 (6 bases). The CDR3 protein is CASSEERGGTNEKLFF. The CDR3 bases are TGTGCCAGCAGTGAAGAAAGGGGGGGAACTAATGAAAAACTGTTTTTT.